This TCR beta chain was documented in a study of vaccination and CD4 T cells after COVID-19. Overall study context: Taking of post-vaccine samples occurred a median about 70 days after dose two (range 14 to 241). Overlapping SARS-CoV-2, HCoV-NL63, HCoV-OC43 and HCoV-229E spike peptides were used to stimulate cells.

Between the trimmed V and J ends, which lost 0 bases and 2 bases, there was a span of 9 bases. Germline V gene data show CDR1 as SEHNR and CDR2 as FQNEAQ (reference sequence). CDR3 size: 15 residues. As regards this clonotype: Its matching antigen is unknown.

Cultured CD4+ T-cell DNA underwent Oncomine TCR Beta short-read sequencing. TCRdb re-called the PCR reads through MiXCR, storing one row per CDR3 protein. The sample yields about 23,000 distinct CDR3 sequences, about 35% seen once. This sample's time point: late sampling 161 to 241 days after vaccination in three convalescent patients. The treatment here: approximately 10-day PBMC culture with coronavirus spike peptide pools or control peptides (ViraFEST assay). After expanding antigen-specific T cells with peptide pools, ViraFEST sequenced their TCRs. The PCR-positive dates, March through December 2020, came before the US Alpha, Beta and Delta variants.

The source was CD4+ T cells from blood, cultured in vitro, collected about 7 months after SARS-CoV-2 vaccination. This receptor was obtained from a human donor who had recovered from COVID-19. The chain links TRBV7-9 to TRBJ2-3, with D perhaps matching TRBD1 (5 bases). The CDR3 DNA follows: TGTGCCAGCAGCTTAGCGGGGCAGCCCACAGATACGCAGTATTTT. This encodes CASSLAGQPTDTQYF.